This T cell receptor (beta chain) was recorded in a study of OX40 agonist ivuxolimab in advanced cancers. There are a few counts of this clone. The data were produced by immunoSEQ multiplex PCR, yet TCRdb's version contains in-frame clones alone and is incomplete. Here the sample spans roughly 90,000 clones, about 83% being singletons. CDR3 length: 15 residues. CDR1 and CDR2 from the germline V gene are MNHEY and SVGAGI. The V segment lost 5 bases and the J segment 16 bases; nucleotides outside the gene matches: 11. The sample in question was CD4+ or CD8+ T cells sorted from blood, obtained in a trial of the OX40 agonist ivuxolimab. This chain uses TRBV6-5 with TRBJ2-2; 15 bases are a match to TRBD2. The sequence was obtained from an adult with an advanced solid tumor such as melanoma, head and neck, liver or kidney cancer. For the CDR3, the DNA is TGTGCCAGCAGTCCCGCGGGGACTAGCGGGGGGCCAAAGTTTTTT. Translated: CASSPAGTSGGPKFF.